The 27 T cell receptor beta chains reported below all come from one sample, sequenced in a study of cytomegalovirus exposure and HLA in healthy donors. PCR amplification relied on 60 Vbeta primers (plus 13 Jbeta primers). The method was immunoSEQ multiplex PCR; TCRdb's version includes in-frame clones alone and lacks a portion of them. The data hold approximately 150,000 clones, with around three quarters observed a single time. Sequencing was carried out using PBMCs. The receptors were gathered from a woman aged 40-49 years in good health and CMV-seropositive.

This clone is medium-sized (0.01 to 0.1%) in the sample. This chain joins TRBV5-1 and TRBJ1-2; D might be TRBD1 (5 bases). Between the trimmed V and J ends, which lost 3 bases and 1 base, there was a span of 7 bases. The germline V gene encodes CDR1 SGHRS and CDR2 YFSETQ. The CDR3 covers 13 residues. For the CDR3, the DNA is TGCGCCAGCAGCTGGGGCCTTAACTATGGCTACACCTTC. Its translation is CASSWGLNYGYTF.

V usage is TRBV7-2 and J usage is TRBJ2-1; 7 bases fit TRBD1. With V trimmed by 2 bases and J by 2 bases, 6 bases remained unmatched. There are 16 residues in the CDR3. Germline CDR1 reads SGHTA; CDR2 reads FQGNSA. Written as DNA, the CDR3 is TGTGCCAGCAGCTTATTTGTCAGGGGGACCTACAATGAGCAGTTCTTC. It yields the protein CASSLFVRGTYNEQFF.

CDR3 bases: TGTGCCAGCAGCTTGTTGGCCTTAAACTATGGCTACACCTTC. Encoded protein: CASSLLALNYGYTF. This sequence joins TRBV5-5 and TRBJ1-2; D remains ambiguous. The V end lost 1 base, the J end lost 2 bases, and 9 bases lay between the germline ends. The CDR3 has 14 residues. Germline loops: CDR1 SGHKS, CDR2 YYEKEE (reference sequence).

The rearrangement links TRBV6-1 to TRBJ2-5; no firm D call. Trimming cost V 6 bases and J 2 bases, with 13 bases left between them. This CDR3 is 14 amino acids long. Germline V lookup: CDR1 MNHNS, CDR2 SASEGT. In DNA form, the CDR3 reads TGTGCCAGCAGGAGTCGAGCGTTTCAAGAGACCCAGTACTTC. Amino acid sequence: CASRSRAFQETQYF.

The V and J genes are TRBV19 and TRBJ1-3; D gene unclear. CDR1 LNHDA and CDR2 SQIVND come from the germline V gene (reference sequence). The CDR3 has 11 amino acids. Trimming shortened V by 10 bases and J by 4 bases, and 8 bases separated the two germline ends. CDR3 DNA: TGTGCCACAACACCGGGAAACACCATATATTTT. Its protein is CATTPGNTIYF. The complete variable domain, with remaining parts taken from reference TRBV19 and TRBJ1-3, reads DGGITQSPKYLFRKEGQNVTLSCEQNLNHDAMYWYRQDPGQGLRLIYYSQIVNDFQKGDIAEGYSVSREKKESFPLTVTSAQKNPTAFYLCATTPGNTIYFGEGSWLTVV.

The chain joins TRBV6-1 to TRBJ2-5; TRBD2 agrees at 12 bases. The CDR3 is made up of 16 amino acids. With V trimmed by 4 bases and J by 6 bases, 9 bases remained unmatched. Germline values: CDR1 MNHNS, CDR2 SASEGT. CDR3 DNA sequence: TGTGCCAGCAGTGCCCCTCTGACTAGCGGGAGAAAGACCCAGTACTTC. Residues: CASSAPLTSGRKTQYF.

In its sample, this clone was seen once. V and J are TRBV6-5 and TRBJ2-7; D may be TRBD1 (5 bases). The CDR3 has 14 residues. Germline V gene data show CDR1 as MNHEY and CDR2 as SVGAGI. The V end lost 8 bases, the J end lost 6 bases, and 20 bases lay between the germline ends. This chain's CDR3 is CASGRQGLYGEQYF. The DNA for the CDR3 is TGTGCCAGCGGTCGGCAGGGCCTTTACGGCGAGCAGTACTTC.

V usage is TRBV5-1 and J usage is TRBJ2-1, with 8 bases identical to TRBD1. V was pared by 2 bases and J by 9 bases, with 7 bases of the junction left unmatched. The CDR3 consists of 14 residues. In germline, CDR1 is SGHRS, CDR2 YFSETQ. The chain's CDR3 is CASSFDGQGAEQFF. The CDR3 nucleotides are TGCGCCAGCAGCTTTGACGGACAGGGAGCTGAGCAGTTCTTC.

The rearrangement links TRBV27 to TRBJ2-7; D perhaps matches TRBD1 (6 bases). This CDR3 is 16 amino acids long. CDR1 MNHEY and CDR2 SMNVEV come from the germline V gene (reference sequence). Trimming removed 4 bases at V and 4 bases at J, with 20 bases between. CDR3 bases: TGTGCCAGCAGTTCAATACCGGGACACTATGTTTACGAGCAGTACTTC. Protein sequence: CASSSIPGHYVYEQYF.

J is TRBJ1-2 and V is TRBV5-1, with 8 bases matching TRBD1. The CDR3 extends over 13 amino acids. V gave up 4 bases and J gave up 8 bases; unmatched junction bases: 7. CDR1 is SGHRS and CDR2 is YFSETQ in the germline V gene. CDR3 protein: CASSPPTGAGYTF. CDR3 nucleotides: TGCGCCAGCAGCCCACCGACAGGGGCAGGCTACACCTTC. Filled out from reference TRBV5-1 and TRBJ1-2, the complete variable domain reads KAGVTQTPRYLIKTRGQQVTLSCSPISGHRSVSWYQQTPGQGLQFLFEYFSETQRNKGNFPGRFSGRQFSNSRSEMNVSTLELGDSALYLCASSPPTGAGYTFGSGTRLTVV.

This chain uses TRBV30 with TRBJ1-1, with 7 bases matching TRBD1. The junction had 10 bases not matched to a gene; V was cut back by 4 bases and J by 2 bases. Germline CDR1 and CDR2: GTSNPN and SVGIG (reference sequence). This CDR3 contains 15 residues. The CDR3 nucleotides read TGTGCCTGGATTCGCTCAGACAGGGCCAACACTGAAGCTTTCTTT. Its protein is CAWIRSDRANTEAFF.

This clone turned up a few times. This chain connects TRBV5-1 to TRBJ2-2; 8 bases line up with TRBD1. Losses at the gene ends were 1 base for V and 6 bases for J; bases not matched to a gene: 2. The CDR3 has 14 amino acids. Looked up from germline, CDR1 is SGHRS and CDR2 is YFSETQ. CDR3 coding DNA: TGCGCCAGCAGCTTGAAACAGGGGGCCGGGGAGCTGTTTTTT. It yields the protein CASSLKQGAGELFF.

The CDR3 loop is CASSDSSYEQYF. CDR3 bases: TGTGCCAGCAGTGACTCTAGCTACGAGCAGTACTTC. The rearrangement links TRBV2 to TRBJ2-7, with D unclear. V was shortened by 3 bases and J by 3 bases, with 6 bases between the two germline ends. CDR3 length equals 12 residues. The V gene's germline CDR1 is SNHLY and CDR2 FYNNEI.

The gene calls are TRBV7-9 and TRBJ2-7; 7 bases fit TRBD2. The CDR3 is made up of 16 amino acids. The J segment lost 0 bases and the V segment lost 5 bases, leaving 10 bases of the junction unmatched. Germline CDR1 is SEHNR and CDR2 is FQNEAQ (reference sequence). The CDR3 DNA reads TGTGCCAGCAGCCGCCGGGGAGGGGACGGCTCCTACGAGCAGTACTTC. It translates to CASSRRGGDGSYEQYF.

This clone was seen once. This chain uses TRBV6-5 with TRBJ2-1, with no clear D. The V gene lost 6 bases and the J gene lost 6 bases, with 12 bases spanning the gap. CDR1 is MNHEY, CDR2 SVGAGI, per germline. This CDR3 is built from 13 residues. CDR3 DNA: TGTGCCAGCAGGGTAGACACCTTCAATGAGCAGTTCTTC. Translation: CASRVDTFNEQFF.

This clone was observed a single time. This chain links TRBV28 with TRBJ2-1; TRBD2 agrees at 7 bases. J lost 7 bases, V lost 5 bases, and 8 bases had no gene match. The CDR3 is made up of 14 amino acids. CDR1 MDHEN and CDR2 SYDVKM come from the germline V gene. CDR3 in amino acids: CASSRGGPTNEQFF. The DNA of the CDR3 is TGTGCCAGCAGTCGGGGAGGGCCAACAAATGAGCAGTTCTTC.

This clone showed up just a few times. The chain recombines TRBV9 with TRBJ2-3; no definite D call. The CDR3 runs 15 residues. The germline V gene encodes CDR1 SGDLS and CDR2 YYNGEE. V was shortened by 4 bases and J by 2 bases, with 14 bases between the two germline ends. The CDR3 region has the DNA TGTGCCAGCAGCCCCGGTACTTCTCTCACAGATACGCAGTATTTT. Translation: CASSPGTSLTDTQYF.

This chain connects TRBV2 to TRBJ1-5, with 9 bases matching TRBD1. From germline, CDR1 is SNHLY and CDR2 FYNNEI. V lost 8 bases, J lost 6 bases, and 5 bases stayed unmatched. There are 13 residues in the CDR3. The CDR3: CASGGTGSQPQHF. As DNA, the CDR3 is TGTGCCAGCGGGGGGACAGGGAGTCAGCCCCAGCATTTT.

The chain couples TRBV10-3 to TRBJ1-3; 9 bases are a match to TRBD1. Germline assignment: CDR1 ENHRY and CDR2 SYGVKD. The junction had 2 bases not matched to a gene; V was cut back by 4 bases and J by 4 bases. The CDR3 spans 14 residues. The CDR3 loop reads CAISGTGAGNTIYF. Here the CDR3 DNA reads TGTGCCATCAGTGGGACAGGGGCCGGAAACACCATATATTTT.

The gene calls are TRBV5-4 and TRBJ2-1; TRBD2 agrees at 10 bases. This CDR3 contains 15 residues. The V segment lost 4 bases and the J segment 6 bases; nucleotides outside the gene matches: 7. Germline-derived CDR1 and CDR2 are SGHNT and YYREEE (reference sequence). Written as DNA, the CDR3 is TGTGCCAGCAGCCTGGCCGGGACTAGCGTCAATGAGCAGTTCTTC. This gives the protein CASSLAGTSVNEQFF. Supplemented by reference TRBV5-4 and TRBJ2-1, the full variable domain reads ETGVTQSPTHLIKTRGQQVTLRCSSQSGHNTVSWYQQALGQGPQFIFQYYREEENGRGNFPPRFSGLQFPNYSSELNVNALELDDSALYLCASSLAGTSVNEQFFGPGTRLTVL.

The genes are TRBV2 and TRBJ2-1; 10 bases map to TRBD2. The junction had 4 bases not matched to a gene; V was cut back by 2 bases and J by 6 bases. The CDR3 spans 15 residues. The germline V gene has CDR1 SNHLY and CDR2 FYNNEI. CDR3: CASSETRLAGNEQFF. The DNA for the CDR3 is TGTGCCAGCAGTGAAACGCGACTAGCGGGCAATGAGCAGTTCTTC.

The chain employs TRBV11-2 and TRBJ1-2, with a weak D call TRBD1 (5 bases). This CDR3 contains 13 residues. Deletions cut 3 bases from V and 5 bases from J, with 10 bases between. The germline gives CDR1 SGHAT, CDR2 FQNNGV. The CDR3 nucleotides are TGTGCCAGCAGCTTTTCCGGGGGGTATGGCTACACCTTC. The encoded protein is CASSFSGGYGYTF.

Remarks on this clone: Because it lacks the conserved phenylalanine or tryptophan at the end, this CDR3 is likely a read error. This rearrangement joins TRBV6-6 to TRBJ1-1; TRBD1 aligns across 8 bases. Germline CDR1 MNHNY, CDR2 SVGAGI (reference sequence). The CDR3 has 15 amino acids. The trim removed 6 bases at V and 0 bases at J, leaving 6 bases unmatched. CDR3 in DNA: TGTGCCAGCAGCCTTATACAGGGGGTGAACACTGAAGCTTTCTCT. This gives the protein CASSLIQGVNTEAFS.

The J gene is TRBJ2-3, the V gene TRBV19; 9 bases align to TRBD2. Per germline, CDR1 LNHDA and CDR2 SQIVND (reference sequence). This CDR3 comprises 16 residues. V lost 3 bases to trimming and J lost 1 base; unmatched junction nucleotides: 5. The CDR3 nucleotides are TGTGCCAGTAGTATCCGTAGCGGGGGAGGCACAGATACGCAGTATTTT. Amino acid sequence: CASSIRSGGGTDTQYF. Variable domain in full (rest from reference TRBV19 and TRBJ2-3): DGGITQSPKYLFRKEGQNVTLSCEQNLNHDAMYWYRQDPGQGLRLIYYSQIVNDFQKGDIAEGYSVSREKKESFPLTVTSAQKNPTAFYLCASSIRSGGGTDTQYFGPGTRLTVL.

This clone was detected only a few times. The chain combines TRBV10-3 with TRBJ1-4; 8 bases line up with TRBD1. The CDR3 totals 14 residues. The junction had 5 bases not matched to a gene; V was cut back by 6 bases and J by 5 bases. Per germline, CDR1 ENHRY and CDR2 SYGVKD. CDR3 sequence (DNA): TGTGCCATCAGAAGGACAGGGAGGAATGAAAAACTGTTTTTT. The encoded protein is CAIRRTGRNEKLFF.

J is TRBJ1-3 and V is TRBV12-2. TRBV12-2 is assigned pseudogene status. The CDR3 sequence is 13 residues long. CDR3 amino acids: CASRVPKGNTIYF. CDR3 in DNA: TGTGCAAGTCGCGTTCCTAAGGGAAACACCATATATTTT.

J is TRBJ2-5 and V is TRBV5-6; 7 bases map to TRBD2. Looked up from germline, CDR1 is SGHDT and CDR2 is YYEEEE. Losses at the gene ends were 0 bases for V and 2 bases for J; bases not matched to a gene: 7. The CDR3 spans 16 residues. The CDR3, as DNA: TGTGCCAGCAGCTTGGAGGGAGCGGGATCGCAAGAGACCCAGTACTTC. This codes for CASSLEGAGSQETQYF. The full variable domain, rest sourced from reference TRBV5-6 and TRBJ2-5, is DAGVTQSPTHLIKTRGQQVTLRCSPKSGHDTVSWYQQALGQGPQFIFQYYEEEERQRGNFPDRFSGHQFPNYSSELNVNALLLGDSALYLCASSLEGAGSQETQYFGPGTRLLVL.